This TCR beta chain was profiled in a study of blood T cell repertoires in COVID-19. Study context: Researchers got acute and convalescent COVID-19 samples from the United States, Italy and Spain. T cells, B-cell-depleted T cells, or PBMCs supplied cDNA or gDNA.

Authors' data handling: Reference gene primer amplification gave estimated nucleated cell counts. Assay: immunoSEQ multiplex PCR; the TCRdb copy retains only in-frame clones and omits some. Clone size and V and J calls were adopted from that table, with D and trimming inferred from the DNA. The sample shows about 250,000 clones, roughly 89% of them seen only once. This CDR3 is 16 amino acids long. CDR1 SEHNR and CDR2 FQNEAQ come from the germline V gene (reference sequence). Trimming removed 1 base from V and 4 bases from J; junction bases left unmatched: 7. The V and J genes are TRBV7-9 and TRBJ2-1; 7 positions match TRBD2. The TCR originated in a man aged 25 to 45 with acute or convalescent COVID-19. What was sequenced was peripheral blood. CDR3 in amino acids: CASSLGSSGFYNEQFF. The CDR3 DNA reads as TGTGCCAGCAGCTTAGGTTCTAGCGGCTTTTACAATGAGCAGTTCTTC.